This entry lists 9 T cell receptor beta chains sequenced from one sample in a study of T cells expressing NK-cell markers. TCRdb reprocessed the 5' RACE reads and stores each CDR3 protein as one record, lacking DNA. The specimen's table records 300,000 to 450,000 distinct CDR3 sequences. Sequenced material: blood T cells: a sorted CD56 or NKG2C T cell subset, CD4+ or CD8+ T cells, or bulk PBMC T cells (not recorded which). The receptors here all came from a man aged 18 to 69 in good health.

This chain uses TRBV5-1 with TRBJ2-1; the TRBD2 assignment by TCRdb is unverifiable without DNA. The CDR3 covers 17 residues. Germline assignment: CDR1 SGHRS and CDR2 YFSETQ. This CDR3 is CASSVGLAGGISDEQFF.

This chain links TRBV11-2 with TRBJ2-7; the TRBD2 assignment by TCRdb is unverifiable without DNA. The CDR3 is 15 residues long. The germline V gene encodes CDR1 SGHAT and CDR2 FQNNGV. The CDR3 sequence: CASRVRTSGAYEQYF.

The chain carries TRBV12-3 or TRBV12-4 and TRBJ2-5; as DNA is missing, the TRBD2 call by TCRdb cannot be tested. The CDR3 is 16 amino acids. CDR3 amino acids: CASSWEIAGGRETQYF.

Here the CDR3 reads CASSDPGRLAGETQYF. J is TRBJ2-5 and V is TRBV6-4; TCRdb's assignment of TRBD2 cannot be checked, as there is no DNA. There are 16 residues in the CDR3. Germline V gives CDR1 MRHNA, CDR2 SNTAGT.

The CDR3 loop reads CASSRSGTGFKETQYF. J is TRBJ2-5 and V is TRBV12-3 or TRBV12-4; lacking DNA, the TRBD1 call made by TCRdb goes unchecked. This CDR3 region has 16 residues.

This chain joins TRBV7-9 and TRBJ2-2; without DNA, the TCRdb call of TRBD1 cannot be checked. Germline values: CDR1 SEHNR, CDR2 FQNEAQ (reference sequence). The CDR3 is made up of 15 amino acids. CDR3 sequence: CASRPAQGNTGELFF.

This chain joins TRBV2 and TRBJ1-5. CDR3 size: 14 residues. Germline V gene data show CDR1 as SNHLY and CDR2 as FYNNEI. This CDR3 reads CASSEGRGRQPQHF. Full variable domain (remainder filled in from reference TRBV2 and TRBJ1-5): EPEVTQTPSHQVTQMGQEVILRCVPISNHLYFYWYRQILGQKVEFLVSFYNNEISEKSEIFDDQFSVERPDGSNFTLKIRSTKLEDSAMYFCASSEGRGRQPQHFGDGTRLSIL.

This sequence joins TRBV2 and TRBJ2-4; the TCRdb call, TRBD2, lacks DNA for checking. CDR3 length: 16 amino acids. Germline V gene data show CDR1 as SNHLY and CDR2 as FYNNEI. The CDR3 spells CASRGLAGVAKNIQYF.

This sequence joins TRBV2 and TRBJ1-1. The germline V gene has CDR1 SNHLY and CDR2 FYNNEI. This CDR3 spans 13 amino acids. The CDR3 is CASRAMMNTEAFF.